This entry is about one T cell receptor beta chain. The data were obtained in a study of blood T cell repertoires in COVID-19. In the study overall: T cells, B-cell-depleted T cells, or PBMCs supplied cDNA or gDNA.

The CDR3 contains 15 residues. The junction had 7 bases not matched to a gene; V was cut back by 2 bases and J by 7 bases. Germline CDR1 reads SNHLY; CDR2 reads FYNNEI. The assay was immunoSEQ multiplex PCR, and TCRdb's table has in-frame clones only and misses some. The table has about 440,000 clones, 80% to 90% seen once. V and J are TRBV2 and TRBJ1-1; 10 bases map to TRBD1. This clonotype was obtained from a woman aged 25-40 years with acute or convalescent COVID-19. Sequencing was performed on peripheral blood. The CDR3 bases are TGTGCCAGCAGTGAACTAGACAGGGGGCGCGGTGAAGCTTTCTTT. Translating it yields CASSELDRGRGEAFF.